A single sample gave rise to the 28 T cell receptor beta chains below, sequenced in a study of blood T cell repertoires in COVID-19. The assay was immunoSEQ multiplex PCR, and TCRdb's table has in-frame clones only and misses some. Of under 250,000 clones listed, roughly 86% are singletons. Sequenced: peripheral blood. These receptors were collected from a woman aged 60-75 years who had recovered from COVID-19.

This clone has only a few counts. The V call is TRBV2, the J call TRBJ2-5; 7 bases agree with TRBD2. CDR1 and CDR2 (germline): SNHLY, FYNNEI. V lost 4 bases to trimming and J lost 4 bases; unmatched junction nucleotides: 0. The CDR3 is made up of 12 amino acids. CDR3 amino acids: CASSGGGETQYF. CDR3 in DNA: TGTGCCAGCAGTGGGGGGGGAGAGACCCAGTACTTC.

The chain is built from TRBV5-1 and TRBJ1-2, with a tentative D call TRBD1 (5 bases). The CDR3 length is 16 residues. Germline CDR1 and CDR2: SGHRS and YFSETQ. V lost 4 bases and J lost 1, with 17 bases in between. The CDR3 DNA follows: TGCGCCAGCAGCACAGGAACTGCAATAGTTAACTATGGCTACACCTTC. Amino acids: CASSTGTAIVNYGYTF.

The count of this clone is one. The genes are TRBV7-2 and TRBJ1-2; no clear D. Germline V CDR1 and CDR2: SGHTA, FQGNSA. The V end was cut by 5 bases, the J end by 10 bases, with 17 bases between. This CDR3 region has 13 residues. CDR3 sequence: CASSLGGRNDYTF. CDR3 DNA: TGTGCCAGCAGCCTCGGCGGGCGCAATGACTACACCTTC.

V and J are TRBV3-1 (or the pseudogene TRBV3-2) and TRBJ2-3; D is possibly TRBD2 (6 bases). V lost 0 bases, J lost 6 bases, and 10 bases lay in between. The CDR3 is 14 amino acids. The germline CDR1 and CDR2 sequences are LGHDT and YNNKEL (reference sequence). As DNA, the CDR3 is TGTGCCAGCAGCCAAGATGCGGGGTGGGATACGCAGTATTTT. Translating gives CASSQDAGWDTQYF.

This chain uses TRBV2 with TRBJ2-5; 10 nucleotides agree with TRBD2. With V trimmed by 2 bases and J by 3 bases, 3 bases remained unmatched. The CDR3 sequence is 15 residues long. CDR1 SNHLY and CDR2 FYNNEI come from the germline V gene. The CDR3 spells CASSERLAGEETQYF. CDR3 DNA: TGTGCCAGCAGTGAACGGCTAGCGGGGGAAGAGACCCAGTACTTC.

CDR3 residues: CASSWDRAGDTQYF. The CDR3 DNA reads TGTGCCAGCAGCTGGGACAGGGCGGGAGATACGCAGTATTTT. The chain links TRBV5-8 to TRBJ2-3, with 9 positions matching TRBD1. Looked up from germline, CDR1 is SGHTS and CDR2 is YDEGEE. This CDR3 spans 14 amino acids. V lost 3 bases, J lost 5 bases, and 4 bases stayed unmatched.

The chain employs TRBV27 and TRBJ2-2; 7 bases are a match to TRBD1. The V gene end was trimmed by 10 bases and the J gene end by 0 bases; junction bases not matched to a gene: 5. Germline lookup yields CDR1 MNHEY and CDR2 SMNVEV (reference sequence). The CDR3 spans 14 residues. For the CDR3, the DNA is TGTGCCACTACAGGGGAAGCGAACACCGGGGAGCTGTTTTTT. This translates into CATTGEANTGELFF.

This CDR3 is CASSVGPRNYEQYF. The CDR3 DNA sequence: TGTGCCAGCAGCGTAGGGCCTAGGAACTACGAGCAGTACTTC. The chain links TRBV9 to TRBJ2-7; D not resolved. This CDR3 comprises 14 residues. With 0 bases removed from V and 3 bases from J, the gap between germline ends came to 10 bases. Germline values: CDR1 SGDLS, CDR2 YYNGEE.

The chain's CDR3 is CASSTLGPGNQPQHF. The CDR3 coding sequence is TGTGCCAGCTCAACGCTAGGACCGGGGAATCAGCCCCAGCATTTT. This sequence joins TRBV18 and TRBJ1-5; D gene ambiguous. Trimming cost V 5 bases and J 4 bases, with 15 bases left between them. The germline V gene has CDR1 KGHSH and CDR2 LQKENI. This CDR3 comprises 15 residues.

The chain combines TRBV28 with TRBJ1-2, with TRBD1 matching over 8 bases. This CDR3 is 15 amino acids long. Germline CDR1 is MDHEN and CDR2 is SYDVKM. Unmatched junction bases numbered 13, after V lost 5 bases and J lost 8 bases. The CDR3 DNA sequence: TGTGCCAGCAGTCTCTACACCGGGACAGGAGGGGGCTACACCTTC. As protein: CASSLYTGTGGGYTF.

The chain links TRBV7-2 to TRBJ1-4; the D is unclear. V lost 1 base and J 0 bases, leaving 12 bases between the germline ends. The length of the CDR3 is 17 residues. Looked up from germline, CDR1 is SGHTA and CDR2 is FQGNSA. The CDR3: CASSLVASQATNEKLFF. The CDR3 DNA follows: TGTGCCAGCAGCTTAGTAGCTAGCCAGGCAACTAATGAAAAACTGTTTTTT.

CDR3 sequence (DNA): TGTGCCAGCAGCCCAATAGGACTAGCGGGGGGGGAAGAGACCCAGTACTTC. Protein: CASSPIGLAGGEETQYF. The chain combines TRBV28 with TRBJ2-5; the match to TRBD2 covers 15 bases. CDR1 MDHEN and CDR2 SYDVKM come from the germline V gene. This CDR3 spans 17 amino acids. Trimming cost V 6 bases and J 3 bases; bases outside gene matches: 8.

The chain links TRBV11-2 to TRBJ1-6; TRBD1 matches at 7 bases. With V trimmed by 7 bases and J by 4 bases, 7 bases remained unmatched. The CDR3 sequence is 15 residues long. Germline CDR1 and CDR2: SGHAT and FQNNGV. The CDR3 region is CASTPSGQYNSPLHF. CDR3 in DNA: TGTGCCAGCACCCCCTCGGGACAGTATAATTCACCCCTCCACTTT.

This chain links TRBV20-1 with TRBJ1-6; D is possibly TRBD1 (5 bases). Trimming took 3 bases from V and 7 from J, leaving 10 bases between them. This CDR3 comprises 13 residues. From germline, CDR1 is DFQATT and CDR2 SNEGSKA (reference sequence). The CDR3 region is CSASETENSPLHF. The CDR3 bases are TGCAGTGCTAGTGAGACAGAGAATTCACCCCTCCACTTT.

About this clone: Other nucleotide sequences from this sample produce the same CDR3. CDR3 sequence: CASSYGLAGGISYEQYF. In nucleotides, the CDR3 is TGTGCCAGCAGTTACGGGCTTGCGGGGGGAATCTCCTACGAGCAGTACTTC. This sequence joins TRBV6-2 or TRBV6-3 and TRBJ2-7, with TRBD2 identical over 8 bases. Per germline, CDR1 MNHEY and CDR2 SVGEGT. V dropped 2 bases and J dropped 0; count of bases not matched to a gene: 9. CDR3 size: 17 residues.

This clone showed up just once. This chain uses TRBV5-1 with TRBJ2-5, with 7 bases lining up with TRBD1. V gave up 0 bases and J gave up 2 bases; unmatched junction bases: 7. From germline, CDR1 is SGHRS and CDR2 YFSETQ. CDR3 length: 16 residues. The CDR3 sequence is CASSLGGQPPQETQYF. For the CDR3, the DNA is TGCGCCAGCAGCTTGGGGGGACAGCCCCCTCAAGAGACCCAGTACTTC.

The chain has TRBV2 and TRBJ2-2; 8 positions match TRBD1. CDR3 length: 16 residues. J gave up 4 bases and V 4 bases, and 8 bases lay outside the gene matches. Germline lookup yields CDR1 SNHLY and CDR2 FYNNEI. In DNA, the CDR3 is TGTGCCAGCAGTGTGGACAGGGTGGCCATCACCGGGGAGCTGTTTTTT. Its translation is CASSVDRVAITGELFF.

The chain is built from TRBV13 and TRBJ1-3; possibly TRBD1 for D (5 bases). There are 16 residues in the CDR3. The germline V and J ends were trimmed by 2 bases and 0 bases, with 11 bases remaining between them. Germline V gene data show CDR1 as PRHDT and CDR2 as FYEKMQ (reference sequence). DNA for the CDR3: TGTGCCAGCAGCTTACAGGGTTGGAGCTCTGGAAACACCATATATTTT. Protein sequence: CASSLQGWSSGNTIYF.

The rearrangement uses TRBV5-1 and TRBJ2-1; 9 nucleotides align to TRBD1. The length of the CDR3 is 15 residues. After removal of 4 bases from V and 4 bases from J, the junction contained 6 bases not matched to a gene. Germline V gene data show CDR1 as SGHRS and CDR2 as YFSETQ. CDR3 sequence (DNA): TGCGCCAGCAGCGAAACAGGGGGCGAGTACAATGAGCAGTTCTTC. Protein sequence: CASSETGGEYNEQFF.

The V and J genes are TRBV19 and TRBJ1-1; the match to TRBD1 covers 8 bases. The germline CDR1 and CDR2 sequences are LNHDA and SQIVND (reference sequence). This CDR3 spans 13 amino acids. The V and J ends lost 3 bases and 3 bases, in that order; junction bases with no gene match: 0. This CDR3 is CASSMTGDTEAFF. The CDR3 DNA sequence: TGTGCCAGTAGTATGACAGGGGACACTGAAGCTTTCTTT.

The genes are TRBV9 and TRBJ1-1; no clear D gene. Between the trimmed V and J ends, which lost 4 bases and 0 bases, there was a span of 7 bases. The CDR3 extends over 13 amino acids. Looked up from germline, CDR1 is SGDLS and CDR2 is YYNGEE. CDR3 sequence reads: CASSPQMNTEAFF. The CDR3 DNA is TGTGCCAGCAGCCCCCAGATGAACACTGAAGCTTTCTTT.

The J gene is TRBJ1-4, the V gene TRBV5-1; D is unclear. V dropped 0 bases and J dropped 7 bases, with 10 bases sitting between them. The CDR3 sequence is 14 residues long. Per the germline V gene, CDR1 is SGHRS and CDR2 is YFSETQ. CDR3 region: CASSLASIGEKLFF. In nucleotides, the CDR3 is TGCGCCAGCAGCTTGGCGTCTATCGGTGAAAAACTGTTTTTT. The entire variable domain, with the rest obtained from reference TRBV5-1 and TRBJ1-4, is as follows: KAGVTQTPRYLIKTRGQQVTLSCSPISGHRSVSWYQQTPGQGLQFLFEYFSETQRNKGNFPGRFSGRQFSNSRSEMNVSTLELGDSALYLCASSLASIGEKLFFGSGTQLSVL.

V usage is TRBV7-9 and J usage is TRBJ2-7; the match to TRBD1 covers 10 bases. Unmatched junction bases numbered 14, after V lost 7 bases and J lost 2 bases. This CDR3 is 17 amino acids long. Germline V gene sequence: CDR1 SEHNR, CDR2 FQNEAQ (reference sequence). The CDR3 DNA reads TGTGCCAGCAACTCTCCCGGGACAGGGGCGGTTGCCTACGAGCAGTACTTC. It is translated as CASNSPGTGAVAYEQYF.

Concerning this clone itself: Other DNA sequences in the same sample also yield this CDR3. The chain joins TRBV6-5 to TRBJ1-3; TRBD1 aligns across 9 bases. CDR3 length: 14 amino acids. CDR1 and CDR2 (germline): MNHEY, SVGAGI. V lost 6 bases and J lost 0; bases outside the gene matches: 0. The CDR3, as DNA: TGTGCCAGCAGGGGACAGGGCTCTGGAAACACCATATATTTT. It is translated as CASRGQGSGNTIYF.

V and J are TRBV5-1 and TRBJ2-4; the D gene is possibly TRBD2 (6 bases). From germline, CDR1 is SGHRS and CDR2 YFSETQ. The CDR3 is 16 amino acids. Trimming pared 2 bases from V and 0 bases from J, leaving 12 bases between. CDR3 in amino acids: CASSFMGGLAKNIQYF. Here the CDR3 DNA reads TGCGCCAGCAGCTTTATGGGGGGATTAGCCAAAAACATTCAGTACTTC.

This sequence joins TRBV27 and TRBJ2-7, with TRBD1 matching 7 bases. This CDR3 contains 15 residues. CDR1 and CDR2 (germline): MNHEY, SMNVEV (reference sequence). Losses at the gene ends were 5 bases for V and 2 bases for J; bases not matched to a gene: 9. The chain's CDR3 is CASSIQGNSPYEQYF. The CDR3 DNA follows: TGTGCCAGCAGTATACAGGGGAATAGTCCCTACGAGCAGTACTTC.

The V gene is TRBV5-4, the J gene TRBJ2-1; 8 positions match TRBD2. Germline assignment: CDR1 SGHNT and CDR2 YYREEE (reference sequence). This CDR3 region has 15 residues. V trimming: 2 bases; J trimming: 7 bases; junction bases outside the gene matches: 8. CDR3: CASSFPGGAWNEQFF. The CDR3, as DNA: TGTGCCAGCAGCTTCCCCGGGGGGGCGTGGAATGAGCAGTTCTTC.

The rearrangement links TRBV19 to TRBJ2-3; tentative D call: TRBD2 (6 bases). Germline V gene lookup returns CDR1 LNHDA and CDR2 SQIVND (reference sequence). Trimming took 5 bases from V and 3 from J, leaving 15 bases between them. The CDR3 consists of 15 residues. The CDR3: CASSPLIGRTDTQYF. For the CDR3, the DNA is TGTGCCAGTAGTCCACTTATTGGGAGGACAGATACGCAGTATTTT.